The rows below give T cell receptor beta chains drawn from one sample of a study of blood T cells in healthy people across ages. TCRdb reprocessed the 5' RACE reads with MiXCR, giving one entry per CDR3 protein. Of some 730,000 distinct CDR3 sequences in the sample, 20% to 25% were seen once. Input material: blood. These receptors originate from a man in his 70s in good health. The CDR3 runs from the conserved cysteine through the conserved F or W. The D gene is left open where the match is weak. Only part of the rows carry a size: once, few, many, or a class if the clone is expanded.

>TRBV7-2|many|NA|TRBJ2-5
CASSLHGVQETQYF
TGTGCCAGCAGCTTACACGGGGTGCAAGAGACCCAGTACTTC
>TRBV12-3/TRBV12-4|few|NA|TRBJ1-2
CATSDGTNYGYTF
TGTGCCACCTCGGACGGCACTAACTATGGCTACACCTTC
>TRBV27|few|NA|TRBJ1-1
CASSFGPRSFF
TGTGCCAGCAGTTTTGGCCCGCGGTCTTTCTTT
>TRBV5-1|few|NA|TRBJ2-5
CASSFVSGQETQYF
TGCGCCAGCAGCTTTGTGTCAGGCCAAGAGACCCAGTACTTC
>TRBV5-1|NA|TRBD1|TRBJ2-1
CASSLRDRSNEQFF
TGCGCCAGCAGCCTCAGGGACAGAAGCAATGAGCAGTTCTTC
>TRBV3-1|few|NA|TRBJ2-5
CASAKPSGDQETQYF
TGTGCCAGCGCCAAGCCGAGCGGCGACCAAGAGACCCAGTACTTC
>TRBV13|few|TRBD1|TRBJ1-2
CASSLATGVYGYTF
TGTGCCAGCAGCTTAGCAACAGGGGTGTATGGCTACACCTTC
>TRBV5-1|few|NA|TRBJ1-2
CASSLDSRRGYTF
TGCGCCAGCAGCTTGGACAGCCGAAGGGGCTACACCTTC
>TRBV7-9|few|TRBD1|TRBJ1-4
CASSPGQGVEKLFF
TGTGCCAGCAGCCCGGGACAGGGGGTTGAAAAACTGTTTTTT
>TRBV6-1|NA|TRBD2|TRBJ2-1
CASSEVSPGGEQFF
TGTGCCAGCAGTGAAGTTTCTCCGGGGGGGGAGCAGTTCTTC
>TRBV9|NA|NA|TRBJ2-4
CASSVGAPGAKNIQYF
TGTGCCAGCAGCGTAGGGGCCCCAGGGGCCAAAAACATTCAGTACTTC
>TRBV7-2|few|TRBD2|TRBJ2-1
CASIRSGTSYNEQFF
TGTGCCAGCATCCGTAGCGGGACATCCTACAATGAGCAGTTCTTC
>TRBV7-9|NA|NA|TRBJ1-2
CASSPQAVSNYGYTF
TGTGCCAGCAGCCCCCAGGCAGTCTCTAACTATGGCTACACCTTC
>TRBV30|NA|NA|TRBJ1-2
CAWSGQLGYGYTF
TGTGCCTGGAGTGGACAGCTAGGCTATGGCTACACCTTC
>TRBV5-5|NA|NA|TRBJ2-5
CASSYIGARLSYEQHF
TGTGCCAGCAGCTATATCGGGGCACGACTCTCCTACGAGCAGCACTTC
>TRBV7-9|NA|NA|TRBJ1-4
CASSLVGPRGTNEKLFF
TGTGCCAGCAGCTTAGTTGGCCCAAGGGGGACTAATGAAAAACTGTTTTTT
>TRBV9|NA|TRBD1|TRBJ2-3
CASSVGGTVVTRDTQYF
TGTGCCAGCAGCGTAGGTGGGACAGTAGTAACCAGAGATACGCAGTATTTT
>TRBV12-3/TRBV12-4|many|NA|TRBJ1-4
CASSYSTEKLFF
TGTGCCAGCAGCTACAGTACCGAAAAACTGTTTTTT
>TRBV7-9|few|TRBD1|TRBJ1-1
CASRPRDRESTEAFF
TGTGCCAGCAGACCGAGGGACAGGGAAAGCACTGAAGCTTTCTTT
>TRBV2|few|NA|TRBJ1-6
CASSDTGLNSPLHF
TGTGCCAGCAGTGACACAGGGCTTAATTCACCCCTCCACTTT
>TRBV20-1|NA|TRBD1|TRBJ1-1
CSAREAGGTEAFF
TGCAGTGCTAGGGAGGCAGGGGGCACTGAAGCTTTCTTT
>TRBV29-1|few|TRBD2|TRBJ2-7
CSVLVLGLPTYEQYF
TGCAGCGTCCTTGTTTTGGGACTACCTACCTACGAGCAGTACTTC
>TRBV5-4|NA|NA|TRBJ1-2
CASSSPGTSGLLYGYTF
TGTGCCAGCAGCTCGCCCGGGACTTCCGGCCTACTATATGGCTACACCTTC
>TRBV6-6|many|NA|TRBJ2-3
CASSPRATDTQYF
TGTGCCAGCAGCCCTAGAGCCACAGATACGCAGTATTTT
>TRBV7-2|NA|NA|TRBJ1-2
CASSPAVTGTRRGYTF
TGTGCCAGCAGCCCAGCTGTCACCGGGACAAGGCGAGGCTACACCTTC
>TRBV5-1|NA|NA|TRBJ1-4
CASKSHMGIDNNEKLFF
TGCGCCAGCAAGTCTCACATGGGCATAGATAACAATGAAAAACTGTTTTTT
>TRBV15|NA|NA|TRBJ1-4
CATSRGGPEKLFF
TGTGCCACCAGCAGAGGTGGACCCGAAAAACTGTTTTTT
>TRBV30|few|NA|TRBJ2-5
CAWKETAQETQYF
TGTGCCTGGAAAGAGACAGCCCAAGAGACCCAGTACTTC
>TRBV4-3|many|TRBD2|TRBJ2-1
CASSQSRLAGGNEQFF
TGCGCCAGCAGCCAGAGCAGACTAGCGGGGGGTAATGAGCAGTTCTTC
>TRBV25-1|NA|NA|TRBJ1-2
CASSLPTVNYGYTF
TGTGCCAGCAGTCTCCCAACCGTTAACTATGGCTACACCTTC
>TRBV19|few|NA|TRBJ1-2
CASSDSPYNYGYTF
TGTGCCAGTAGTGACAGCCCGTATAACTATGGCTACACCTTC
>TRBV7-9|many|TRBD1|TRBJ2-3
CASAGQGIDTQYF
TGTGCCAGCGCGGGACAGGGGATAGATACGCAGTACTTT
>TRBV7-6|NA|NA|TRBJ1-1
CASSLGPRAASRAFF
TGTGCCAGCAGCTTAGGTCCCAGGGCTGCGTCTCGAGCTTTCTTT
>TRBV4-1|NA|NA|TRBJ2-1
CASSQDTSDYNEQFF
TGCGCCAGCAGCCAAGATACCAGCGACTACAATGAGCAGTTCTTC
>TRBV7-2|many|TRBD1|TRBJ1-2
CASSHRGINYGYTF
TGTGCCAGCAGCCACAGGGGAATTAACTATGGCTACACCTTC
>TRBV6-5|NA|NA|TRBJ1-2
CASSDGTARGYTF
TGTGCCAGCAGCGACGGGACCGCCAGGGGCTACACCTTC
>TRBV3-1|few|NA|TRBJ1-4
CASSQDGGREKLFF
TGTGCCAGCAGCCAAGATGGGGGGAGGGAAAAACTGTTTTTT
>TRBV12-3/TRBV12-4|few|NA|TRBJ1-4
CASSLNNEKLFF
TGTGCCAGCAGTTTGAACAATGAAAAACTGTTTTTT
>TRBV12-3/TRBV12-4|NA|NA|TRBJ1-1
CASRVFTEAFF
TGTGCCAGCAGGGTTTTTACTGAAGCTTTCTTT
>TRBV7-3|NA|TRBD2|TRBJ2-1
CASSLTTSHEQFF
TGTGCCAGCAGCTTAACGACTAGCCATGAGCAGTTCTTC
>TRBV11-2|NA|TRBD2|TRBJ2-5
CAGSFPSGGSETQYF
TGTGCCGGCAGCTTCCCTAGCGGGGGGTCAGAGACCCAGTACTTC
>TRBV19|NA|NA|TRBJ2-3
CASSFVQDSENTQYF
TGTGCCAGTAGTTTCGTACAGGACTCGGAAAATACGCAGTATTTT
>TRBV9|NA|TRBD1|TRBJ1-1
CASSATGGGLRTEAFF
TGTGCCAGCAGCGCGACAGGGGGCGGATTGCGGACTGAAGCTTTCTTT
>TRBV6-4|NA|TRBD1|TRBJ1-1
CASSDSRWDSDQDTEAFF
TGTGCCAGCAGTGACTCGAGATGGGACAGTGATCAGGACACTGAAGCTTTCTTT
>TRBV7-2|NA|NA|TRBJ1-4
CASSRQGQAEKLFF
TGTGCCAGCAGCCGCCAGGGGCAGGCTGAAAAACTGTTTTTT
>TRBV15|NA|NA|TRBJ1-2
CATSRAHRQYYGYTF
TGTGCCACCAGCAGGGCCCACAGACAATACTATGGCTACACCTTC
>TRBV18|NA|NA|TRBJ2-3
CASSPPWLTDTQCF
TGTGCCAGCTCACCACCTTGGCTCACAGATACGCAGTGTTTT
>TRBV29-1|many|NA|TRBJ2-1
CSSKTASSYNEQFF
TGCAGCTCCAAGACAGCGAGCTCCTACAATGAGCAGTTCTTC
>TRBV7-2|NA|TRBD1|TRBJ1-2
CASRTTGGEYGYTF
TGTGCCAGCAGAACGACAGGGGGCGAATATGGCTACACCTTC
>TRBV20-1|NA|TRBD1|TRBJ2-7
CSARGTGGLEQYF
TGCAGTGCTAGAGGGACAGGAGGTCTCGAGCAGTACTTC
>TRBV28|many|NA|TRBJ2-1
CASSLRLGVNEQFF
TGTGCCAGCAGTTTGCGTCTCGGGGTGAATGAGCAGTTCTTC